This T cell receptor (beta chain) was identified in a study of blood T cells in healthy people across ages (dated by TCRdb to between 2014 and 2017). With respect to the entire study: Template switching captured roughly one uniquely barcoded TCR beta cDNA molecule per two T cells in model experiments. Donors of different ages were randomly distributed across sequencing lanes to avoid experimental bias. Using the same blood draw, the study looked at two additional independent replicas of 1 million unique cDNA reads for two donors, one aged 18 to 30 and the other aged 80 or older. Age-related changes in TCR beta repertoire diversity were measured in the study by deep sequencing normalized with unique cDNA molecular identifiers. Donors were grouped into four age groups: young (average roughly 15 years), middle-aged (less than 40), aged (about 60) and long-lived (around 82). Summary of the overall study and its limitations: There was a strong correlation between observed TCR beta diversity and the percentage of naive T cells measured by flow cytometry. The CMV infection status of donors was not known, potentially confounding age-related changes in expanded clonotypes. Estimates of total diversity based on one million sequenced T cells were regarded as lower bounds and as underestimates. Conclusive comparison of naive and antigen-experienced compartments was prevented by the profiling of bulk unsorted PBMCs. Compared with the aged group, the long-lived group had more naive CD4+ T cells, fewer expanded clones and increased TCR diversity, suggesting age selection. As age increased, observed TCR beta diversity per million T cells dropped in a roughly linear way, and a significant reduction was already evident by age 40.

Between the V and J ends, shortened by 4 bases and 0 bases respectively, the junction contains 13 bases. For CDR1 and CDR2, the germline V gene lists SGHTA and FQGNSA. Spanning cysteine to phenylalanine, the CDR3 consists of 16 amino acids. The retained sequence is limited to the CDR3, 48 bases, with the frame set at the first base. In its sample, this clonotype was seen a few times. Its antigen specificity is not known. Qualities for individual bases were not recorded, and no much larger clone is one base off. The method was 5' RACE. Sequencer: Illumina HiSeq 2500. The second PCR ran for roughly 6 to 11 cycles and used a J-beta primer mix along with a sample-barcoded 5' primer. Each TCR beta cDNA molecule received a unique molecular identifier from a template-switch 5' adaptor carrying 12 random nucleotides. At least 2.5 million CDR3-containing paired-end reads were obtained from each sample. First-strand cDNA was synthesized from all RNA with the Mint cDNA synthesis kit, primed by a TRBC-specific oligonucleotide. Following uracil-DNA glycosylase treatment, a first 18-cycle PCR with universal primers M1SS and BC2_uni_R was performed on all cDNA. In the authors' own workflow: For normalization, 1 million high-quality reads, each with a distinct molecular identifier, were randomly selected from each sample. Instead of being binned into consensus sequences, reads with shared molecular identifiers were discarded. MiTCR, run with a Q25 quality threshold and the strictest error-elimination algorithm, handled CDR3 identification, clonotype clustering and error correction. A nonparametric unseen species model with Euler transformation was used to estimate a lower bound on total TCR beta diversity. Using fastp trimming at Q25 and MiXCR clonotype assembly, TCRdb reanalyzed the public sequencing data and kept in-frame beta chains. Rows are combined by CDR3 protein, so each entry shows the most common genes and DNA. The V and J calls shown here were made by TCRdb, not taken from the authors' results. This sample is represented by approximately 830,000 distinct CDR3 sequences; approximately 65% of them were singletons. The ten largest clones represent 28% of the sample.

The roughly 39 donors, aged roughly 6 to 100 years, were systemically healthy Caucasian individuals from Russia. Each donor gave 8.5 to 10 milliliters of peripheral blood, collected into EDTA-treated Vacutainer tubes. Ficoll-Paque density-gradient centrifugation was used to isolate PBMCs, with at least 7 million obtained per sample. Total RNA was extracted from PBMCs with Trizol reagent, with at least 6 micrograms obtained per sample. The percentages of naive CD45RAhigh/CD27high T cells were determined by flow cytometry on a PBMC aliquot from every donor. The sequenced sample was blood. Recombination connected TRBV7-2 to TRBJ2-4; no confident D gene assignment can be made. The source of this sequence is a man under 40 in good health. The DNA sequence is given as TGTGCCAGCAGCTCAGACTGGGATCTAGCCAAAAACATTCAGTACTTC. It translates as CASSSDWDLAKNIQYF.